This T cell receptor beta chain was observed in a study of PD-1 blockade in classical Hodgkin lymphoma. The CDR3 extends over 17 amino acids. The V and J ends lost 4 bases and 0 bases respectively, with 14 bases between them. In germline, CDR1 is SGHKS, CDR2 YYEKEE (reference sequence). Profiled with immunoSEQ multiplex PCR; TCRdb holds only in-frame clones, not every one. The table lists over 25,000 clones, approximately 94% of them singletons. Time point in this sample: newly diagnosed, previously untreated cHL patient sample. Input material: peripheral blood mononuclear cells (PBMCs). The receptor was derived from a human donor with classical Hodgkin lymphoma. The chain links TRBV5-5 to TRBJ1-6; D may be TRBD1 (5 bases). The CDR3 region has the DNA TGTGCCAGCAGCCCCCCTGGGGGGAGCTCCTATAATTCACCCCTCCACTTT. This encodes CASSPPGGSSYNSPLHF.